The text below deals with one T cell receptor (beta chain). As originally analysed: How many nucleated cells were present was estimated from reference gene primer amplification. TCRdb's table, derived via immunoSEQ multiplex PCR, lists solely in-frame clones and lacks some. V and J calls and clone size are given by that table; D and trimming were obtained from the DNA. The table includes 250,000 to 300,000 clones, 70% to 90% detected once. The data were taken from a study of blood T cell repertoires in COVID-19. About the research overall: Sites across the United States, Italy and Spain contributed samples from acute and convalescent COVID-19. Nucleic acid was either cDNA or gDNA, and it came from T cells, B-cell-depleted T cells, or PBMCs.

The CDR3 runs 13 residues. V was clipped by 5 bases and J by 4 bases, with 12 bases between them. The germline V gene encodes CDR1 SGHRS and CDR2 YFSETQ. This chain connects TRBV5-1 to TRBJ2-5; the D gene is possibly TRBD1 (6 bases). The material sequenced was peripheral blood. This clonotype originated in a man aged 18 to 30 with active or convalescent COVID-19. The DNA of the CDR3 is TGCGCCAGCAGATCGACAGGTTCAGAGACCCAGTACTTC. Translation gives CASRSTGSETQYF.